These 20 T cell receptor beta chains were all obtained from the same sample, sequenced in a study of PD-1 blockade in classical Hodgkin lymphoma. Brentuximab vedotin exposure varied among the patients, all of whom had relapsed after autologous stem cell transplantation. Applied to thawed PBMCs, magnetic negative selection was the method used to isolate CD8+ T cells. Clones were sequenced by immunoSEQ multiplex PCR, and TCRdb holds only the in-frame ones, with some missing. The data show under 6,000 clones, over 75% seen once. Sample: CD8+ T cells from blood, taken at baseline. These receptors were taken from a human donor with classical Hodgkin lymphoma.

The rearrangement joins TRBV4-3 to TRBJ1-5; no firm D call. CDR1 LGHNA and CDR2 YSLEER come from the germline V gene. V lost 1 base to trimming and J lost 1 base, with 11 bases between them. CDR3 length: 16 residues. CDR3 sequence (DNA): TGCGCCAGCAGCCAAGGGCTTGACAAAAGCAATCAGCCCCAGCATTTT. It yields the protein CASSQGLDKSNQPQHF.

Only a few counts were recorded for this clone. J is TRBJ1-2 and V is TRBV11-2, with D unclear. This CDR3 spans 10 amino acids. Germline loops: CDR1 SGHAT, CDR2 FQNNGV. The germline V and J ends were trimmed by 5 bases and 10 bases, with 8 bases remaining between them. CDR3 residues: CASSPLDYTF. The CDR3 region has the DNA TGTGCCAGCAGCCCCTTAGACTACACCTTC.

V and J are TRBV5-6 and TRBJ2-5; a possible D gene is TRBD2 (7 bases). The CDR3 covers 17 residues. Trimming took 4 bases from V and 2 from J, leaving 21 bases between them. The germline gives CDR1 SGHDT, CDR2 YYEEEE. CDR3 coding DNA: TGTGCCAGCAGCGCGACCCACAGGGAGGGGGAACAAGAGACCCAGTACTTC. This gives the protein CASSATHREGEQETQYF.

There are a few counts of this clone. The V call is TRBV14, the J call TRBJ1-6; 10 bases are a match to TRBD1. The V and J ends lost 0 bases and 7 bases, in that order; junction bases with no gene match: 0. Per the germline V gene, CDR1 is SGHDN and CDR2 is FVKESK. The CDR3 has 15 amino acids. The CDR3: CASSQEGQGNSPLHF. CDR3 DNA sequence: TGTGCCAGCAGCCAAGAGGGACAGGGGAATTCACCCCTCCACTTT.

A few counts support this clone. The gene calls are TRBV4-3 and TRBJ2-6, with TRBD1 identical over 9 bases. Germline loops: CDR1 LGHNA, CDR2 YSLEER. Trimming cost V 3 bases and J 4 bases; bases outside gene matches: 4. The CDR3 is 16 residues long. For the CDR3, the DNA is TGCGCCAGCAGCCAGGACAGGGGAGCCGGGGCCAACGTCCTGACTTTC. Its translation: CASSQDRGAGANVLTF.

Written as DNA, the CDR3 is TGTGCCAGCAGCCCGAACACTGAAGCTTTCTTT. This gives the protein CASSPNTEAFF. The rearrangement uses TRBV11-2 and TRBJ1-1; D is ambiguous. CDR1 SGHAT and CDR2 FQNNGV come from the germline V gene. Trimming took 5 bases from V and 1 from J, leaving 2 bases between them. CDR3 length equals 11 residues.

The chain joins TRBV28 to TRBJ2-3; D unclear. Per the germline V gene, CDR1 is MDHEN and CDR2 is SYDVKM. The CDR3 is made up of 12 amino acids. Trimming took 3 bases from V and 5 from J, leaving 6 bases between them. CDR3 loop: CASSFRGDTQYF. The DNA for the CDR3 is TGTGCCAGCAGTTTTCGCGGAGATACGCAGTATTTT.

This clone was seen only once. The chain couples TRBV9 to TRBJ2-1; no clear D gene. The germline V gene has CDR1 SGDLS and CDR2 YYNGEE. The CDR3 sequence is 13 residues long. The ends were cut back, 1 base at V and 3 bases at J, with 5 bases in the middle. CDR3 sequence (DNA): TGTGCCAGCAGCGTAAACAGCTACAATGAGCAGTTCTTC. This gives the protein CASSVNSYNEQFF.

In this sample, this clone turned up once. The rearrangement links TRBV4-3 to TRBJ1-1, with D possibly TRBD1 on 6 matching bases. V lost 1 base and J lost 8, with 11 bases in between. The CDR3 is 13 amino acids. In germline, CDR1 is LGHNA, CDR2 YSLEER. CDR3 DNA sequence: TGCGCCAGCAGCCAAGCCGGGGGCTCGGAAGCTTTCTTT. Its translation: CASSQAGGSEAFF.

The chain couples TRBV4-1 to TRBJ2-3; tentatively, D is TRBD2 (6 bases). V was pared by 3 bases and J by 1 base, with 14 bases between. Germline values: CDR1 MGHRA, CDR2 YSYEKL. CDR3 length: 16 amino acids. In nucleotides, the CDR3 is TGCGCCAGCAGCCAGGGGCGGGGTTCACGCACAGATACGCAGTATTTT. Translated, it gives CASSQGRGSRTDTQYF.

This clone was counted only a few times. The chain joins TRBV19 to TRBJ2-7; D gene uncertain. Germline V CDR1 and CDR2: LNHDA, SQIVND (reference sequence). This CDR3 comprises 11 residues. Trimming took off 5 bases at V and 4 bases at J, with 6 bases between the two ends. The CDR3 coding sequence is TGTGCCAGTAGTCATCGGTACGAGCAGTACTTC. Its protein product is CASSHRYEQYF.

The J gene is TRBJ1-2, the V gene TRBV7-2; unclear D gene. CDR3 size: 16 residues. CDR1 is SGHTA, CDR2 FQGNSA, per germline. V lost 5 bases, J lost 0 bases, and 16 bases lay in between. The CDR3 DNA reads TGTGCCAGCAGCCCCCGTCTCCCGACTCCTAACTATGGCTACACCTTC. Protein product: CASSPRLPTPNYGYTF. The variable domain in full, with the rest retrieved from reference TRBV7-2 and TRBJ1-2, is GAGVSQSPSNKVTEKGKDVELRCDPISGHTALYWYRQSLGQGLEFLIYFQGNSAPDKSGLPSDRFSAERTGGSVSTLTIQRTQQEDSAVYLCASSPRLPTPNYGYTFGSGTRLTVV.

This clone was seen just once. The V and J genes are TRBV2 and TRBJ2-3; D not certain. Germline CDR1 reads SNHLY; CDR2 reads FYNNEI. The CDR3 runs to 14 residues. Deletions cut 6 bases from V and 1 base from J, with 11 bases between. Written as DNA, the CDR3 is TGTGCCAGCAGAGAATTAGAGGGCACAGATACGCAGTATTTT. As protein: CASRELEGTDTQYF.

The chain carries TRBV11-3 and TRBJ2-5; D possibly matches TRBD1 or TRBD2 (5 bases each). This CDR3 has 17 residues. From germline, CDR1 is SGHNT and CDR2 YENEEA. V dropped 4 bases and J dropped 9 bases, with 27 bases sitting between them. Written as DNA, the CDR3 is TGTGCCAGCAGCTCCGCCCAGGGACCGCTCCGCCCGGGGTCCCAGTACTTC. Translating gives CASSSAQGPLRPGSQYF.

The rearrangement joins TRBV19 to TRBJ1-3, with D possibly matching TRBD1 (5 bases). CDR1 and CDR2 from the germline V gene are LNHDA and SQIVND (reference sequence). Trimming left V 3 bases short and J 0 bases short, with 12 bases between. The CDR3 extends over 16 amino acids. The CDR3 coding sequence is TGTGCCAGTAGTATCGGGGCAGCGATCTCTGGAAACACCATATATTTT. Translation: CASSIGAAISGNTIYF. Together with reference TRBV19 and TRBJ1-3, the CDR3 gives the full variable domain: DGGITQSPKYLFRKEGQNVTLSCEQNLNHDAMYWYRQDPGQGLRLIYYSQIVNDFQKGDIAEGYSVSREKKESFPLTVTSAQKNPTAFYLCASSIGAAISGNTIYFGEGSWLTVV.

V usage is TRBV7-9 and J usage is TRBJ2-2, with 11 positions matching TRBD2. V was clipped by 5 bases and J by 4 bases; unmatched bases: 3. The CDR3 consists of 15 residues. Germline loops: CDR1 SEHNR, CDR2 FQNEAQ (reference sequence). The CDR3 loop reads CASSETSGGTGELFF. The CDR3 DNA is TGTGCCAGCAGCGAAACTAGCGGGGGCACCGGGGAGCTGTTTTTT.

V is TRBV7-9 and J is TRBJ2-7; 10 bases are a match to TRBD1. CDR1 and CDR2 from the germline V gene are SEHNR and FQNEAQ (reference sequence). The CDR3 is 14 amino acids. The trim removed 5 bases at V and 6 bases at J, leaving 7 bases unmatched. This chain's CDR3 is CASSTRDRGFEQYF. The CDR3 nucleotides are TGTGCCAGCAGCACCCGGGACAGGGGTTTCGAGCAGTACTTC. Supplemented by reference TRBV7-9 and TRBJ2-7, the full variable domain reads DTGVSQNPRHKITKRGQNVTFRCDPISEHNRLYWYRQTLGQGPEFLTYFQNEAQLEKSRLLSDRFSAERPKGSFSTLEIQRTEQGDSAMYLCASSTRDRGFEQYFGPGTRLTVT.

CDR3: CASSVGNGLTSSTDTQYF. The CDR3 bases are TGTGCCAGCAGCGTAGGGAACGGCCTGACATCTAGCACAGATACGCAGTATTTT. This chain links TRBV9 with TRBJ2-3; D call uncertain. Germline CDR1 reads SGDLS; CDR2 reads YYNGEE. The CDR3 contains 18 residues. V lost 0 bases and J lost 0, with 17 bases in between.

The J gene is TRBJ1-2, the V gene TRBV6-5, with 8 nucleotides matching TRBD1. The J segment lost 0 bases and the V segment lost 0 bases, leaving 3 bases of the junction unmatched. The CDR3 is 16 residues long. The germline V gene has CDR1 MNHEY and CDR2 SVGAGI. The DNA of the CDR3 is TGTGCCAGCAGTTACTCATGGGACAGGTCTAACTATGGCTACACCTTC. This sequence encodes CASSYSWDRSNYGYTF.

This chain links TRBV4-1 with TRBJ1-2, with D unclear. CDR3 length: 15 amino acids. The V gene's germline CDR1 is MGHRA and CDR2 YSYEKL. The V end lost 0 bases, the J end lost 5 bases, and 13 bases lay between the germline ends. The CDR3 DNA sequence: TGCGCCAGCAGCCAAGATGATCAAGATAGGTATGGCTACACCTTC. Its translation is CASSQDDQDRYGYTF.